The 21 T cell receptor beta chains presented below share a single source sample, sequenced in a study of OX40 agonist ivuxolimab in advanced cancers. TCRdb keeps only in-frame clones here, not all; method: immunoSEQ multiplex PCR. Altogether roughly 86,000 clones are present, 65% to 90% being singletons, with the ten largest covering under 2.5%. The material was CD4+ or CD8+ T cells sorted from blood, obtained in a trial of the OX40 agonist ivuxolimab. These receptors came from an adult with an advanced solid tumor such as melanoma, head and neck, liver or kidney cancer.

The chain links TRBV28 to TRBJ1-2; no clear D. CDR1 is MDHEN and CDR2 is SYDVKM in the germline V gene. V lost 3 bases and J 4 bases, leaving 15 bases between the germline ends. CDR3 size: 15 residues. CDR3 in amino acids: CASSFMARVTYGYTF. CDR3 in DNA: TGTGCCAGCAGTTTTATGGCAAGGGTCACCTATGGCTACACCTTC.

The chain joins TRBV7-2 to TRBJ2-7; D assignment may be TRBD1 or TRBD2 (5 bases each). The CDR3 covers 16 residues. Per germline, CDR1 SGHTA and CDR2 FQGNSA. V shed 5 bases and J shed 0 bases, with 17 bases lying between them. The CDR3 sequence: CASSPMGRPISYEQYF. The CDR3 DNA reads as TGTGCCAGCAGCCCCATGGGACGCCCTATCTCCTACGAGCAGTACTTC.

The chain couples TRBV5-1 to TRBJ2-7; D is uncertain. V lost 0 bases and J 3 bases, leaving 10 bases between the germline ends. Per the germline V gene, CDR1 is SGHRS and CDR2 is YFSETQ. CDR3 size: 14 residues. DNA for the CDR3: TGCGCCAGCAGCTTGGCCTCCAGGTACTACGAGCAGTACTTC. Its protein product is CASSLASRYYEQYF.

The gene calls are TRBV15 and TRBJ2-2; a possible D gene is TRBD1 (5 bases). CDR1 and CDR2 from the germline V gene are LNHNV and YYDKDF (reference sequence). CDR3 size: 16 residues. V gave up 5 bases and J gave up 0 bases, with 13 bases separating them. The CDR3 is CATSPRAPANTGELFF. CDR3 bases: TGTGCCACCAGCCCCAGGGCCCCAGCGAACACCGGGGAGCTGTTTTTT.

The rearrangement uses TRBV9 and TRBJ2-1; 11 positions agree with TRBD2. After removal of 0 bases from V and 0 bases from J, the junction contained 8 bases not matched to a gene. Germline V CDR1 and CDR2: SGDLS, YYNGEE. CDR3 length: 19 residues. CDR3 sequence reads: CASSVVGTSGESSYNEQFF. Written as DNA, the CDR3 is TGTGCCAGCAGCGTAGTTGGGACTAGCGGCGAAAGCTCCTACAATGAGCAGTTCTTC.

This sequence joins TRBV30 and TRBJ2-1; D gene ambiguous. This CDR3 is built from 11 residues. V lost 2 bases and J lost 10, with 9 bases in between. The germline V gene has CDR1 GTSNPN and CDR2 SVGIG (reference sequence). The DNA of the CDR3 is TGTGCCTGGAGTACCCGAAAAGAGCAGTTCTTC. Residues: CAWSTRKEQFF.

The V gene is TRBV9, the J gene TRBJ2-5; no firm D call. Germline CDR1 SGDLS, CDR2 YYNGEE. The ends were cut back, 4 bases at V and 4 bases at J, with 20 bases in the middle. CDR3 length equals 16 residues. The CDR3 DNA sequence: TGTGCCAGCAGCCCTCCCCTGGCGCCCTCCAGAGAGACCCAGTACTTC. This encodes CASSPPLAPSRETQYF.

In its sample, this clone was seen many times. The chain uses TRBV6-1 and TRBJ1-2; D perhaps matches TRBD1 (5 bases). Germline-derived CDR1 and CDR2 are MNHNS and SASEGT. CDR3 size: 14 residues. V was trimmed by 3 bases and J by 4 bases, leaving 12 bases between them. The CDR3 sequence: CASSEVVGTYGYTF. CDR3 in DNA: TGTGCCAGCAGTGAGGTAGTCGGGACCTATGGCTACACCTTC.

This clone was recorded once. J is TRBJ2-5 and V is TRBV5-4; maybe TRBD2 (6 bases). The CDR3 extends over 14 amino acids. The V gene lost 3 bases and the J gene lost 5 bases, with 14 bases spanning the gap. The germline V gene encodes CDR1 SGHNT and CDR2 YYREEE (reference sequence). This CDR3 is CASSSLSGRETQYF. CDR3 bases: TGTGCCAGCAGCTCCCTCTCTGGGAGGGAGACCCAGTACTTC.

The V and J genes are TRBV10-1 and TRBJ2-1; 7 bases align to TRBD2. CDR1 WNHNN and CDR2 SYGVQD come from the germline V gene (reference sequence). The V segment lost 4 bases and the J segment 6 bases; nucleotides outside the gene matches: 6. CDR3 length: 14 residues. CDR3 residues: CASSVAGAPNEQFF. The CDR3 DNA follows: TGCGCCAGCAGTGTGGCGGGAGCACCCAATGAGCAGTTCTTC.

DNA for the CDR3: TGCGCCAGCAGATACGGGACAGTGGGGCTTAGTGAAAAACTGTTTTTT. Amino acids: CASRYGTVGLSEKLFF. The genes are TRBV10-1 and TRBJ1-4; 7 nucleotides line up with TRBD1. The CDR3 contains 16 residues. V lost 6 bases, J lost 7 bases, and 14 bases stayed unmatched. CDR1 is WNHNN and CDR2 is SYGVQD in the germline V gene (reference sequence).

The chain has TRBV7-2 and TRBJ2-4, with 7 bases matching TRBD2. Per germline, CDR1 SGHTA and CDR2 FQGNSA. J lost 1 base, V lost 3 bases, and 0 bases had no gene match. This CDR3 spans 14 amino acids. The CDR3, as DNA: TGTGCCAGCAGCTTGACTAGCGCCAAAAACATTCAGTACTTC. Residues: CASSLTSAKNIQYF. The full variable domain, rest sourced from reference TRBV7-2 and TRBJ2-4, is GAGVSQSPSNKVTEKGKDVELRCDPISGHTALYWYRQSLGQGLEFLIYFQGNSAPDKSGLPSDRFSAERTGGSVSTLTIQRTQQEDSAVYLCASSLTSAKNIQYFGAGTRLSVL.

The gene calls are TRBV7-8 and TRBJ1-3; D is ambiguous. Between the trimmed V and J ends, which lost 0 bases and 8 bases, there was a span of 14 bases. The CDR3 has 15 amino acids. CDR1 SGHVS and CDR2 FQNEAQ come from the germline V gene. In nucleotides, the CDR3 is TGTGCCAGCAGCTTAGCTGTTGGTCGGTGGGACACCATATATTTT. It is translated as CASSLAVGRWDTIYF.

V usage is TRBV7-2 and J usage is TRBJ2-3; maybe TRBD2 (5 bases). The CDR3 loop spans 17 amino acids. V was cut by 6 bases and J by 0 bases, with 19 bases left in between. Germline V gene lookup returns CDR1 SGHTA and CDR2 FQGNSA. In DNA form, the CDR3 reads TGTGCCAGCAGTCGCTTTGGATCGAGGGCCAGCACAGATACGCAGTATTTT. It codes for CASSRFGSRASTDTQYF.

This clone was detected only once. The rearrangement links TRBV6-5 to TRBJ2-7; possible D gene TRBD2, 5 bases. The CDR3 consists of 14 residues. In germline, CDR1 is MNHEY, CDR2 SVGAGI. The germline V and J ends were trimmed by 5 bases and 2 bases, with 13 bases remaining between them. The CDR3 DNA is TGTGCCAGCAGTGCGATGCGGGTCCCCTACGAGCAGTACTTC. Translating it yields CASSAMRVPYEQYF.

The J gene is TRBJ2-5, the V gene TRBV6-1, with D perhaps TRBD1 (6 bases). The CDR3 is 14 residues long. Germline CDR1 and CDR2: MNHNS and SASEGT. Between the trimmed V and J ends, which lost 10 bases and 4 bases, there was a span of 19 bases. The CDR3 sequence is CATAGRVGGETQYF. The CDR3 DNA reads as TGTGCCACAGCAGGTCGGGTAGGGGGAGAGACCCAGTACTTC.

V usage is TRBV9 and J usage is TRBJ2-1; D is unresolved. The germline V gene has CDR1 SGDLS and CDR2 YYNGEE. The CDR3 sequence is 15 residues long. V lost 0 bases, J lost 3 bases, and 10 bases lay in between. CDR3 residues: CASSVGAASYNEQFF. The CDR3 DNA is TGTGCCAGCAGCGTAGGAGCAGCCAGCTACAATGAGCAGTTCTTC.

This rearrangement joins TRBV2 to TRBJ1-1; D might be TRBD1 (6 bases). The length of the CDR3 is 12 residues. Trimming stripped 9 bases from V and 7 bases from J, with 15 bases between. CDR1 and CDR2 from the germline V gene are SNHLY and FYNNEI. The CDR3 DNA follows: TGTGCCAGTCGGGGGGCATATGATGAAGCTTTCTTT. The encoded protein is CASRGAYDEAFF.

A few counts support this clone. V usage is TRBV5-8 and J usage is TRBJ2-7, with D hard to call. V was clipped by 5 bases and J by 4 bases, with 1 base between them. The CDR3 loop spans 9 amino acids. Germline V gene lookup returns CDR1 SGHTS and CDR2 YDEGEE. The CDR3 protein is CASSYEQYF. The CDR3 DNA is TGTGCCAGCAGTTACGAGCAGTACTTC.

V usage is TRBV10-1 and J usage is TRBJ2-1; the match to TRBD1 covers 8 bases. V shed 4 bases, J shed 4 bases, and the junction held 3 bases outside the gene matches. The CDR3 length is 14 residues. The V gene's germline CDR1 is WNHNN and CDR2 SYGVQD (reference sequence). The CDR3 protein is CASSAGTGYNEQFF. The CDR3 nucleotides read TGCGCCAGCAGTGCCGGGACAGGTTACAATGAGCAGTTCTTC.

Here the CDR3 DNA reads TGTGCCAGCAGCAGGAATAACTATGGCTACACCTTC. This translates into CASSRNNYGYTF. The chain has TRBV7-9 and TRBJ1-2; D is unclear. Per germline, CDR1 SEHNR and CDR2 FQNEAQ (reference sequence). The CDR3 spans 12 residues. Trimming took off 5 bases at V and 1 base at J, with 5 bases between the two ends.